The rows below give T cell receptor beta chains drawn from one sample of a study of long-term antiretroviral therapy in people with HIV. TCRdb's table, derived via immunoSEQ multiplex PCR, lists solely in-frame clones and lacks some. This repertoire shows tens of thousands of clones, 80% to 85% found once; its top ten account for 5.6%. Source: unsorted PBMCs, taken 0.2 years after starting antiretroviral therapy. The source is a woman in her twenties or thirties with HIV. The CDR3 runs from the conserved cysteine through the conserved F or W. The order of the fields is V gene, CDR3 protein.

TRBV11-3 | CASSSTFSATGRMTGELFF
TRBV7-2 | CASSSGTDRGVRNTIYF
TRBV6-1 | CAIGNGYTF
TRBV4-1 | CASSQDDGTQPQHF
TRBV6-1 | CASTLSRNTEAFF
TRBV7-6 | CASSLAGGGQPQHF
TRBV5-1 | CASSFSPPLRNIQYF
TRBV5-1 | CASSPDYNEQFF
TRBV11-2 | CASSPHPHGTGELFF
TRBV11-2 | CASSLTRGWGTDTQYF
TRBV29-1 | CSVAGGRRPDPPQHF
TRBV9 | CASSVQAGLGTSGANVLTF
TRBV10-3 | CAIGQLVNTIYF
TRBV5-1 | CASSLGDTYNEQFF
TRBV6-5 | CASSWTPRTEAFF
TRBV4-2 | CASSQEGGTGSGNTIYF
TRBV19 | CASSIGGRRNTEAFF
TRBV13 | CASSIRDNTEAFF
TRBV2 | CASSLDITLNTEAFF
TRBV2 | CASSKTGTNEKLFF
TRBV30 | CAWSALNANTEAFF
TRBV11-2 | CASSLSYICFF
TRBV18 | CASSPRSGQESSGANVLTF
TRBV7-9 | CASSLEGDRHGYTF
TRBV20-1 | CSANVADTQYF
TRBV2 | CASSETGDGYTF
TRBV6-6 | CASTGSYEQYF
TRBV2 | CAGGREANTEAFF
TRBV25-1 | CASSHLPGQGSYNEQFF
TRBV11-2 | CASSVTTGAYYEQYF
TRBV18 | CASSLDTSNQPQHF
TRBV27 | CASSFQGLAARNEQFF
TRBV5-1 | CASSPRLAGELFF
TRBV4-2 | CASSPDRGDGYTF
TRBV5-4 | CASSLLGDGNYGYTF
TRBV11-1 | CASSSRLAGSYEQYF
TRBV30 | CAWSVRSRLVF
TRBV5-4 | CASSLAAGGQETQYF
TRBV4-1 | CASSHGIYEQYF
TRBV9 | CASTDGNDDKGYTF
TRBV4-2 | CASSPYPRGANEKLFF
TRBV9 | CASSVHQQETQYF
TRBV11-1 | CASSLVGGELFF